This T cell receptor beta chain was sequenced for a study of blood T cells in healthy people across ages. Across the study: Template-switching capture recovered about one barcoded beta molecule per two T cells. Study outcomes and limitations: Relative to aged donors, long-lived donors carried more naive CD4+ cells and displayed higher diversity.

The CDR3 runs 18 residues. Per germline, CDR1 SEHNR and CDR2 FQNEAQ (reference sequence). The use of a sample-barcoded 5' primer and a J-beta primer mix characterized a second PCR of about 7 to 12 cycles. With 12 random nucleotides, a template-switch adaptor tagged each individual cDNA molecule. TCRdb used MiXCR to reprocess the 5' RACE reads, holding one entry per CDR3 protein. The sample includes fewer than 1,000,000 distinct CDR3 sequences, under 55% seen only once; the top ten take around 18%. As regards this clonotype: Its antigen remains unknown. The junction departs from the called germline gene at one end, perhaps through a read error.

The chain is built from TRBV7-9 and TRBJ2-3; 12 bases fit TRBD2. The source material was blood. The sequence derives from a man aged 55 to 70 in good health. DNA of the CDR3: TGTGCCAGCAGCTCACGGCTAGCGGGGGGGGCTAGCATAGATACGCAGTATTTT. It is translated as CASSSRLAGGASIDTQYF.